The 25 T cell receptor beta chains presented below share a single source sample, sequenced in a study of blood T cell repertoires in COVID-19. Only in-frame clones appear in the TCRdb table, and some are missing; sequencing was by immunoSEQ multiplex PCR. Of roughly 240,000 clones in the sample, roughly 86% were seen once. The material sequenced was peripheral blood. These receptors all come from a woman aged 30 to 39 who had recovered from COVID-19.

This clone was recorded only once. The chain uses TRBV30 and TRBJ2-3; the D gene is possibly TRBD2 (5 bases). V shed 0 bases and J shed 2 bases, with 9 bases lying between them. Germline-derived CDR1 and CDR2 are GTSNPN and SVGIG (reference sequence). The length of the CDR3 is 14 residues. The CDR3 region has the DNA TGTGCCTGGAGTGTACAGCGGCCCACAGATACGCAGTATTTT. It translates to CAWSVQRPTDTQYF.

V and J are TRBV7-2 and TRBJ1-2; tentative D call: TRBD1 (5 bases). Germline V gene sequence: CDR1 SGHTA, CDR2 FQGNSA. The ends were cut back, 3 bases at V and 1 base at J, with 12 bases in the middle. This CDR3 contains 15 residues. This CDR3 is CASSFRGTLNYGYTF. The CDR3 nucleotides read TGTGCCAGCAGCTTTCGCGGGACCCTTAACTATGGCTACACCTTC.

This clone was counted a few times. CDR3 in amino acids: CASSQEGSAGLYEQYF. The CDR3 nucleotides read TGTGCCAGCAGCCAAGAGGGTTCGGCGGGACTCTACGAGCAGTACTTC. This sequence joins TRBV3-1 (or the pseudogene TRBV3-2) and TRBJ2-7; tentative D call: TRBD2 (6 bases). Trimming stripped 0 bases from V and 3 bases from J, with 15 bases between. This CDR3 has 16 residues. Germline values: CDR1 LGHDT, CDR2 YNNKEL (reference sequence).

The chain combines TRBV15 with TRBJ2-2; D remains ambiguous. The CDR3 covers 17 residues. The germline V and J ends were trimmed by 0 bases and 5 bases, with 16 bases remaining between them. Germline-derived CDR1 and CDR2 are LNHNV and YYDKDF (reference sequence). The CDR3 loop reads CATSRDRWALMTGELFF. DNA of the CDR3: TGTGCCACCAGCAGAGATCGTTGGGCATTAATGACCGGGGAGCTGTTTTTT.

V is TRBV15 and J is TRBJ2-7, with 9 positions matching TRBD2. Germline V gene lookup returns CDR1 LNHNV and CDR2 YYDKDF (reference sequence). The trim removed 3 bases at V and 2 bases at J, leaving 17 bases unmatched. This CDR3 has 19 amino acids. CDR3 sequence (DNA): TGTGCCACCAGCAGGAGGGGATTATTAGCGGGGGAATTGACCTACGAGCAGTACTTC. Amino acid sequence: CATSRRGLLAGELTYEQYF.

The chain employs TRBV7-2 and TRBJ2-7; maybe TRBD1 (5 bases). The CDR3 contains 13 residues. CDR1 and CDR2 (germline): SGHTA, FQGNSA. The V end lost 6 bases, the J end lost 2 bases, and 11 bases lay between the germline ends. The CDR3, as DNA: TGTGCCAGCAGTCAGGGCAGACCCTACGAGCAGTACTTC. Protein sequence: CASSQGRPYEQYF.

The chain joins TRBV9 to TRBJ1-2; 10 bases map to TRBD1. This CDR3 is 14 amino acids long. V dropped 3 bases and J dropped 5; count of bases not matched to a gene: 4. Germline values: CDR1 SGDLS, CDR2 YYNGEE. The CDR3 loop reads CASSAGQGRYGYTF. The DNA for the CDR3 is TGTGCCAGCAGCGCGGGACAGGGGAGATATGGCTACACCTTC.

This clone was counted once. This rearrangement joins TRBV19 to TRBJ1-1; D not resolved. With 6 bases removed from V and 11 bases from J, the gap between germline ends came to 13 bases. The germline CDR1 and CDR2 sequences are LNHDA and SQIVND (reference sequence). The CDR3 spans 11 residues. CDR3 sequence: CASRSSRMAFF. The CDR3 DNA sequence: TGTGCCAGTAGGTCCAGCAGGATGGCTTTCTTT.

The rearrangement links TRBV29-1 to TRBJ2-3; possibly TRBD2 for D (5 bases). From germline, CDR1 is SQVTM and CDR2 ANQGSEA. Trimming pared 4 bases from V and 1 base from J, leaving 12 bases between. There are 14 residues in the CDR3. CDR3 protein: CSVGQGSRTDTQYF. CDR3 in DNA: TGCAGCGTTGGTCAAGGGAGCCGCACAGATACGCAGTATTTT.

The chain uses TRBV27 and TRBJ2-3; TRBD2 matches at 11 bases. CDR3 length equals 18 residues. Trimming took 5 bases from V and 0 from J; bases not matched to a gene: 10. Germline V gives CDR1 MNHEY, CDR2 SMNVEV (reference sequence). The CDR3 reads CASSHGVAGGPSTDTQYF. The CDR3 coding sequence is TGTGCCAGCAGTCATGGGGTAGCGGGGGGGCCGAGCACAGATACGCAGTATTTT.

V is TRBV3-1 (or the pseudogene TRBV3-2) and J is TRBJ1-2; D not resolved. V was trimmed by 0 bases and J by 4 bases, leaving 12 bases between them. Germline V gene lookup returns CDR1 LGHDT and CDR2 YNNKEL (reference sequence). CDR3 length equals 15 residues. This CDR3 reads CASSQDVTGGYGYTF. The CDR3 region has the DNA TGTGCCAGCAGCCAAGATGTCACGGGAGGCTATGGCTACACCTTC.

The chain couples TRBV7-7 to TRBJ2-4; D is possibly TRBD2 (5 bases). V was clipped by 0 bases and J by 0 bases, with 15 bases between them. CDR1 and CDR2 (germline): SSHAT, FNYEAQ (reference sequence). CDR3 size: 18 residues. In DNA, the CDR3 is TGTGCCAGCAGCTTAGCGCGACGAGGGAGACCAGCCAAAAACATTCAGTACTTC. Translating it yields CASSLARRGRPAKNIQYF.

The gene calls are TRBV5-5 and TRBJ1-3, with a tentative D call TRBD1 (5 bases). This CDR3 region has 16 residues. V shed 4 bases and J shed 2 bases, with 16 bases lying between them. Germline V gene sequence: CDR1 SGHKS, CDR2 YYEKEE (reference sequence). This CDR3 reads CASSGQQARTGNTIYF. The CDR3 DNA follows: TGTGCCAGCAGCGGCCAACAGGCGCGCACTGGAAACACCATATATTTT.

V is TRBV6-5 and J is TRBJ2-1; 8 nucleotides match TRBD2. The germline CDR1 and CDR2 sequences are MNHEY and SVGAGI. This CDR3 comprises 12 residues. V was pared by 6 bases and J by 10 bases, with 5 bases of the junction left unmatched. CDR3 sequence reads: CASSRLANEQFF. In DNA, the CDR3 is TGTGCCAGCAGCAGACTAGCGAACGAGCAGTTCTTC.

The chain links TRBV7-9 to TRBJ2-7, with 11 bases that match TRBD1. The V segment lost 5 bases and the J segment 2 bases; nucleotides outside the gene matches: 11. The CDR3 is 17 amino acids. Germline V gene lookup returns CDR1 SEHNR and CDR2 FQNEAQ (reference sequence). CDR3 sequence reads: CASSPRYRDRGTYEQYF. The DNA of the CDR3 is TGTGCCAGCAGCCCTCGATACCGGGACAGGGGGACCTACGAGCAGTACTTC.

The V and J genes are TRBV7-8 and TRBJ1-5, with unresolved D. The length of the CDR3 is 15 residues. Trimming took 5 bases from V and 0 from J, leaving 11 bases between them. The germline gives CDR1 SGHVS, CDR2 FQNEAQ. CDR3 residues: CASSLHTDSNQPQHF. The CDR3 DNA sequence: TGTGCCAGCAGCCTCCACACCGATAGCAATCAGCCCCAGCATTTT.

The rearrangement links TRBV7-2 to TRBJ2-3, with TRBD1 matching 9 bases. The CDR3 spans 16 residues. Germline V lookup: CDR1 SGHTA, CDR2 FQGNSA. Trimming took 3 bases from V and 8 from J; bases not matched to a gene: 12. CDR3 coding DNA: TGTGCCAGCAGCTTTACCCGGGACAGGGTATCGGGTACGCAGTATTTT. Residues: CASSFTRDRVSGTQYF.

The chain employs TRBV10-3 and TRBJ1-1; no clear D gene. The length of the CDR3 is 13 residues. Germline CDR1 and CDR2: ENHRY and SYGVKD. V was cut by 6 bases and J by 4 bases, with 12 bases left in between. This CDR3 is CAISFHGPTEAFF. DNA for the CDR3: TGTGCCATCAGCTTCCATGGGCCCACTGAAGCTTTCTTT.

This chain links TRBV27 with TRBJ2-1; TRBD2 is a possible D gene (5 bases). Germline CDR1 MNHEY, CDR2 SMNVEV (reference sequence). With 6 bases removed from V and 6 bases from J, the gap between germline ends came to 9 bases. CDR3 length: 12 residues. CDR3 DNA sequence: TGTGCCAGCAGGGCGGGCCTCAATGAGCAGTTCTTC. Protein sequence: CASRAGLNEQFF.

The genes are TRBV6-2 or TRBV6-3 and TRBJ2-5; TRBD1 matches at 7 bases. The V segment lost 2 bases and the J segment 2 bases; nucleotides outside the gene matches: 2. CDR1 is MNHEY and CDR2 is SVGEGT in the germline V gene. The CDR3 totals 14 residues. As DNA, the CDR3 is TGTGCCAGCAGTTACGGGACAGAGCAAGAGACCCAGTACTTC. It translates to CASSYGTEQETQYF.

On this clone: This sample includes further DNA sequences coding for the same CDR3. J is TRBJ1-1 and V is TRBV6-5, with D uncertain. CDR1 MNHEY and CDR2 SVGAGI come from the germline V gene. The CDR3 covers 14 residues. The V end was cut by 0 bases, the J end by 1 base, with 6 bases between. Written as DNA, the CDR3 is TGTGCCAGCAGTTACTCGCCAGGGAACACTGAAGCTTTCTTT. It codes for CASSYSPGNTEAFF.

The rearrangement uses TRBV9 and TRBJ1-6; 8 nucleotides line up with TRBD1. V trimming: 2 bases; J trimming: 6 bases; junction bases outside the gene matches: 4. This CDR3 spans 15 amino acids. Germline-derived CDR1 and CDR2 are SGDLS and YYNGEE. CDR3 nucleotides: TGTGCCAGCAGCGTTCGGGACAGGATTAATTCACCCCTCCACTTT. As protein: CASSVRDRINSPLHF.

The CDR3 DNA reads TGCGCCAGCAGCTTCGAGGATCCCTCCTACAATGAGCAGTTCTTC. Its translation is CASSFEDPSYNEQFF. The chain links TRBV5-1 to TRBJ2-1, with D unclear. Germline loops: CDR1 SGHRS, CDR2 YFSETQ. The CDR3 runs 15 residues. The germline V and J ends were trimmed by 2 bases and 0 bases, with 9 bases remaining between them. Combining the CDR3 with reference TRBV5-1 and TRBJ2-1 gives the whole variable domain KAGVTQTPRYLIKTRGQQVTLSCSPISGHRSVSWYQQTPGQGLQFLFEYFSETQRNKGNFPGRFSGRQFSNSRSEMNVSTLELGDSALYLCASSFEDPSYNEQFFGPGTRLTVL.

This chain joins TRBV6-7 and TRBJ2-7; 9 bases align to TRBD1. TRBV6-7 is recorded as an ORF, its role being uncertain. V was clipped by 1 base and J by 1 base; unmatched bases: 2. The CDR3 totals 15 residues. This CDR3 is CASSYWDRVSYEQYF. The CDR3 nucleotides read TGTGCCAGCAGTTACTGGGACAGGGTATCCTACGAGCAGTACTTC.

The rearrangement links TRBV27 to TRBJ2-1; TRBD1 is a possible D gene (6 bases). The CDR3 extends over 12 amino acids. Germline lookup yields CDR1 MNHEY and CDR2 SMNVEV (reference sequence). Trimming pared 6 bases from V and 9 bases from J, leaving 12 bases between. The DNA for the CDR3 is TGTGCCAGCAGCCCAGGGGTCGCTGAGCAGTTCTTC. It encodes CASSPGVAEQFF.